This entry concerns a single TCR beta chain. No antigen is known for it. Trimming removed 4 bases at V and 2 bases at J, with 5 bases between. Germline lookup yields CDR1 SNHLY and CDR2 FYNNEI. The CDR3 contains 12 residues. This sample is part of a study of cytomegalovirus exposure and HLA in healthy donors. The PCR made use of 60 Vbeta and 13 Jbeta primers. Profiled with immunoSEQ multiplex PCR; TCRdb holds only in-frame clones, not every one. Of approximately 90,000 clones in the sample, 70% to 80% were seen once. Regarding the study as a whole: Being productive about 90% or about 30% of the time was typical of most TCR beta V segments in an earlier analysis.

The sample taken for sequencing was PBMCs. This receptor was taken from a man between 35 and 55 years old in good health and CMV-seronegative. J is TRBJ2-5 and V is TRBV2; D remains unclear. The CDR3 coding sequence is TGTGCCAGCAGTGGGCAGCAAGAGACCCAGTACTTC. It encodes CASSGQQETQYF.